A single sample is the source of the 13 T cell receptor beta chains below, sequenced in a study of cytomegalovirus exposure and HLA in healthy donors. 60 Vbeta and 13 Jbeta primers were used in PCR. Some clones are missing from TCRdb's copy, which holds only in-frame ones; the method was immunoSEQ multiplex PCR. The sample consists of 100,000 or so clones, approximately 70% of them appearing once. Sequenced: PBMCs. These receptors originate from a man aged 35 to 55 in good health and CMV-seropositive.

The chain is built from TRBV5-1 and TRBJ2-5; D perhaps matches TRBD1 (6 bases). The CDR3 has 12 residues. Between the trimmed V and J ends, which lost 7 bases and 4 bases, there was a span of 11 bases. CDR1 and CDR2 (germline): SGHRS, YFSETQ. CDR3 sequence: CASQGLGETQYF. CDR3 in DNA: TGCGCCAGCCAGGGGCTGGGAGAGACCCAGTACTTC.

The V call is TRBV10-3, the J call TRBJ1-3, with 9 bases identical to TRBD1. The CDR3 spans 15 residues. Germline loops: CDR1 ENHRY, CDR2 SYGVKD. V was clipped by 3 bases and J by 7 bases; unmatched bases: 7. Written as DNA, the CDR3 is TGTGCCATCAGTGATCGGGGACAGGGTGCGAACACCATATATTTT. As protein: CAISDRGQGANTIYF.

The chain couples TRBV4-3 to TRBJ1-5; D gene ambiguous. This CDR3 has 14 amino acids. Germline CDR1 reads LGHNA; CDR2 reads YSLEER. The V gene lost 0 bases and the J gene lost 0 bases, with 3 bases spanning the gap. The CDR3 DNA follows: TGCGCCAGCAGCCAAGAGTATAGCAATCAGCCCCAGCATTTT. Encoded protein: CASSQEYSNQPQHF.

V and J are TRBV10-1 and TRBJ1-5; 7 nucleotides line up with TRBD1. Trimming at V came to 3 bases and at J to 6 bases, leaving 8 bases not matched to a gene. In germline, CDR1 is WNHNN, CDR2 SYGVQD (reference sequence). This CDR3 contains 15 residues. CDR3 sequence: CASSDGTAQGQPQHF. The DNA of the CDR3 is TGCGCCAGCAGTGATGGGACAGCGCAGGGTCAGCCCCAGCATTTT.

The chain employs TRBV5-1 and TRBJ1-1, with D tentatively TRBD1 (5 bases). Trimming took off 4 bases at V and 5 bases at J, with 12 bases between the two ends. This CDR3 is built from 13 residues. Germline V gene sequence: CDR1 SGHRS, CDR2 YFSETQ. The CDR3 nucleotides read TGCGCCAGCAGCCCGGCGGGGGGGACTGAAGCTTTCTTT. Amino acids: CASSPAGGTEAFF.

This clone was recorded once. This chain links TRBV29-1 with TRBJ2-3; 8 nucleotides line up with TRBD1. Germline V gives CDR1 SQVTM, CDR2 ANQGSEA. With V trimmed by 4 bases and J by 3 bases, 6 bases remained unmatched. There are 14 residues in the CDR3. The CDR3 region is CSVGEGTGTDTQYF. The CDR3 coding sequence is TGCAGCGTTGGGGAAGGGACAGGAACAGATACGCAGTATTTT.

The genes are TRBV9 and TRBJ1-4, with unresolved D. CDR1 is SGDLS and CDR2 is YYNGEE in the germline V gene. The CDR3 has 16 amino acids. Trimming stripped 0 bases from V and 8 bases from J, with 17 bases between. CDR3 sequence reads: CASSVASTRPVEKLFF. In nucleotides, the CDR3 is TGTGCCAGCAGCGTAGCCTCGACAAGGCCCGTCGAAAAACTGTTTTTT.

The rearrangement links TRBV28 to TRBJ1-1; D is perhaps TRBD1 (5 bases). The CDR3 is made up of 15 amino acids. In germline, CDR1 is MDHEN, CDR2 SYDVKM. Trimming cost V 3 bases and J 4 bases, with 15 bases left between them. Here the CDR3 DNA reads TGTGCCAGCAGTTTTACTGGGGCGTCAGGCACTGAAGCTTTCTTT. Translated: CASSFTGASGTEAFF. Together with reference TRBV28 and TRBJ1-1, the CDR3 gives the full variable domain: DVKVTQSSRYLVKRTGEKVFLECVQDMDHENMFWYRQDPGLGLRLIYFSYDVKMKEKGDIPEGYSVSREKKERFSLILESASTNQTSMYLCASSFTGASGTEAFFGQGTRLTVV.

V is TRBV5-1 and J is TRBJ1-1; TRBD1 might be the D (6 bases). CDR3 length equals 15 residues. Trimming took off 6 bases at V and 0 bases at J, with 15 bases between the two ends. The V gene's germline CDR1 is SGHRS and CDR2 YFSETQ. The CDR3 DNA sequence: TGCGCCAGCAACAAAGGGGGTCTTGTGAACACTGAAGCTTTCTTT. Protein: CASNKGGLVNTEAFF.

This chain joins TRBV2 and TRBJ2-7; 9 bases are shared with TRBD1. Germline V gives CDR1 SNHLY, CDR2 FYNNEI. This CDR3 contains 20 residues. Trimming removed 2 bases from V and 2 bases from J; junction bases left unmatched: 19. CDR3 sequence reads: CASSEPLPGQGARVAYEQYV. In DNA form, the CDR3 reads TGTGCCAGCAGTGAACCTCTCCCGGGACAGGGTGCGCGGGTGGCCTACGAGCAGTACGTC.

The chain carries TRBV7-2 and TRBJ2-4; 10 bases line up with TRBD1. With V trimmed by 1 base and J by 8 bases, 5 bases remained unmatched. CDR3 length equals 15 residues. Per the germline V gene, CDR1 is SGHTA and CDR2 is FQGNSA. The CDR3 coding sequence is TGTGCCAGCAGCTTAGTGGGGGACAGGGGAGACATTCAGTACTTC. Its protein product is CASSLVGDRGDIQYF. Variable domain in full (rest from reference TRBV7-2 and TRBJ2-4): GAGVSQSPSNKVTEKGKDVELRCDPISGHTALYWYRQSLGQGLEFLIYFQGNSAPDKSGLPSDRFSAERTGGSVSTLTIQRTQQEDSAVYLCASSLVGDRGDIQYFGAGTRLSVL.

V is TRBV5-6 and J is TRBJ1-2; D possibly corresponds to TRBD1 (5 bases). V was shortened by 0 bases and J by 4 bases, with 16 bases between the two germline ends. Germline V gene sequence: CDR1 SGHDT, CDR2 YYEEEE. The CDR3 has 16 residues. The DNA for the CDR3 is TGTGCCAGCAGCTTGGGGAGTGGGCAGGGAACCTATGGCTACACCTTC. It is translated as CASSLGSGQGTYGYTF.

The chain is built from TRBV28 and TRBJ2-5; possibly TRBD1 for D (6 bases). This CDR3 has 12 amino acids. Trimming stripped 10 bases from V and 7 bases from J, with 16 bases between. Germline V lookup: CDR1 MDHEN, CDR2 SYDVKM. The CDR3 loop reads CATAKGERTQYF. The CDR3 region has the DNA TGTGCCACCGCAAAGGGGGAACGGACCCAGTACTTC.